One TCR beta chain is described in this entry. This clone may be a read error of a much larger clone one base away. The data originate from a study of T cells in Graves' hyperthyroidism and ophthalmopathy. No progression to ophthalmopathy during 18 months of follow-up defined stable disease. Hyperthyroidism was newly diagnosed in patients aged 18 to 65 (duration under 2 months). Isolation of PBMCs was performed on 8 to 10 ml fresh peripheral blood. Researchers amplified the TCR beta CDR3 regions from RNA transcripts. Carried out on the TCR CDR3, a first-round RT-PCR used the HTBI primer set. One entry per CDR3 protein results from TCRdb running MiXCR on the multiplex PCR reads. Of fewer than 800,000 distinct CDR3 sequences listed, roughly 15% are singletons. Germline V gene sequence: CDR1 MNHEY, CDR2 SVGAGI. There are 14 residues in the CDR3.

The sample was blood. The V call is TRBV6-5, the J call TRBJ2-1; 8 positions match TRBD2. This clonotype was sampled from a man aged 18 to 30 with Graves' hyperthyroidism. The CDR3 loop is CASGYSLADDEQFF. For the CDR3, the DNA is TGTGCCAGCGGTTACTCACTAGCGGATGATGAGCAGTTCTTC.